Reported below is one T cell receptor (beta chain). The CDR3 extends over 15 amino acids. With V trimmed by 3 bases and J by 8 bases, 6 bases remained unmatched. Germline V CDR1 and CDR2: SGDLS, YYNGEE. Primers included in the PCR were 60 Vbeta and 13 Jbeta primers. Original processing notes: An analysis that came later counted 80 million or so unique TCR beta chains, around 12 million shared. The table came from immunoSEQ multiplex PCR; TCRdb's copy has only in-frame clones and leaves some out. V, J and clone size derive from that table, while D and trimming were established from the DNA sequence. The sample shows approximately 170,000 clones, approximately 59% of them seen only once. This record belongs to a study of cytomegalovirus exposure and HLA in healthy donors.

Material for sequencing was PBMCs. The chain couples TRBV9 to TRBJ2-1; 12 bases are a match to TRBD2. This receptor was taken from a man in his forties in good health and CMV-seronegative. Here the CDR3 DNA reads TGTGCCAGCAGCGCCCGGACTAGCGGGAATGATGAGCAGTTCTTC. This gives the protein CASSARTSGNDEQFF. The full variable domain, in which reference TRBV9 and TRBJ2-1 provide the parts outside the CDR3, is DSGVTQTPKHLITATGQRVTLRCSPRSGDLSVYWYQQSLDQGLQFLIQYYNGEERAKGNILERFSAQQFPDLHSELNLSSLELGDSALYFCASSARTSGNDEQFFGPGTRLTVL.